The present entry profiles one TCR beta chain with its context. No antigen is known for it. The entry originates in a study of shared clonotypes between healthy human individuals. Across the whole study: CD4 naive cells filled three plates per donor, CD4 memory three, CD8 naive two and CD8 memory one. Regarding the study as a whole: In contrast to clonotypes shared by all four donors, non-shared clonotypes had lower generation probabilities.

Trimming took off 8 bases at V and 7 bases at J, with 12 bases between the two ends. This CDR3 comprises 12 residues. CDR1 is MNHNY and CDR2 is SVGAGI in the germline V gene (reference sequence). The method was immunoSEQ multiplex PCR; TCRdb's version includes in-frame clones alone and lacks a portion of them. The sample records fewer than 1.6 million clones, approximately 98.5% being singletons. The clonotype comes from a young man in good health. The source material was naive CD4+ T cells sorted from blood. Subset of the sample: CD45RA+ positively selected. The chain recombines TRBV6-6 with TRBJ2-1, with no clear D. CDR3 nucleotides: TGTGCCAGCCGGTCGGGTAAAAATGAGCAGTTCTTC. Translation: CASRSGKNEQFF.